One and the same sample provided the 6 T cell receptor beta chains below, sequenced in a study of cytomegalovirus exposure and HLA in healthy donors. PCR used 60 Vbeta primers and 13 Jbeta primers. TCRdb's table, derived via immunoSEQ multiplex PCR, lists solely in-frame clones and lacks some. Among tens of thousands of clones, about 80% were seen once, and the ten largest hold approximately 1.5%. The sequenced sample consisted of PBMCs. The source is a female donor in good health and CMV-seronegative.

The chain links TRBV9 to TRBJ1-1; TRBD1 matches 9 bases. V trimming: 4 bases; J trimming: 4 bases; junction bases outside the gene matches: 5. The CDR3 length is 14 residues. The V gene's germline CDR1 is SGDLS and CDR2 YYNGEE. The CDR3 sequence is CASSYRGQGTEAFF. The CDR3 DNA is TGTGCCAGCAGCTACAGGGGGCAGGGCACTGAAGCTTTCTTT.

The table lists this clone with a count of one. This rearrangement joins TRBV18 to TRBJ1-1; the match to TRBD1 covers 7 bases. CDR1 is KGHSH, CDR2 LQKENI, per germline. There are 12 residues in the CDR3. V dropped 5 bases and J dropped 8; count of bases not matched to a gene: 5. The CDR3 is CASSESRGEAFF. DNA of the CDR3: TGTGCCAGCTCAGAAAGCAGGGGGGAAGCTTTCTTT.

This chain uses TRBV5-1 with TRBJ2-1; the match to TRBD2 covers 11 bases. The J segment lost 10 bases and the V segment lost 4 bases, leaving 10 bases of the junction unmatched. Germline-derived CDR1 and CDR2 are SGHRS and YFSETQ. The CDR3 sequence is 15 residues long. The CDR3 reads CASSRSGGANEEQFF. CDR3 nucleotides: TGCGCCAGCAGCCGTAGCGGGGGGGCCAATGAAGAGCAGTTCTTC.

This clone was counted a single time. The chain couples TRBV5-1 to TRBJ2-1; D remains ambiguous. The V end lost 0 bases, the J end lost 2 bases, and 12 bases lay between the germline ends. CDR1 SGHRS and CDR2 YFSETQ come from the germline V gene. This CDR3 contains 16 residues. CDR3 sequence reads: CASSLAPGFTYNEQFF. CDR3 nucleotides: TGCGCCAGCAGCTTGGCACCGGGTTTTACCTACAATGAGCAGTTCTTC. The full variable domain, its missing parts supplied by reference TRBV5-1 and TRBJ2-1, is KAGVTQTPRYLIKTRGQQVTLSCSPISGHRSVSWYQQTPGQGLQFLFEYFSETQRNKGNFPGRFSGRQFSNSRSEMNVSTLELGDSALYLCASSLAPGFTYNEQFFGPGTRLTVL.

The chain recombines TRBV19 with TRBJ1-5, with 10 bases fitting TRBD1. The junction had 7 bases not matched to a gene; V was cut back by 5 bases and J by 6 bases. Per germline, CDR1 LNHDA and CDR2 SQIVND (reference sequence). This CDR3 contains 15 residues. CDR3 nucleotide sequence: TGTGCCAGTAGTCTCAGGGACAGGGGCGTTCAGCCCCAGCATTTT. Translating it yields CASSLRDRGVQPQHF.

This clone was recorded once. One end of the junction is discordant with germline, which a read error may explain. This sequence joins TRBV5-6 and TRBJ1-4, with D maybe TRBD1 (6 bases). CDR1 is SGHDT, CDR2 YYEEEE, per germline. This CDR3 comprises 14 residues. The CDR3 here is CASSLGGRGPPGLF. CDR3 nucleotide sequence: TGTGCCAGCAGCTTGGGAGGCAGGGGTCCACCTGGGCTTTTT.